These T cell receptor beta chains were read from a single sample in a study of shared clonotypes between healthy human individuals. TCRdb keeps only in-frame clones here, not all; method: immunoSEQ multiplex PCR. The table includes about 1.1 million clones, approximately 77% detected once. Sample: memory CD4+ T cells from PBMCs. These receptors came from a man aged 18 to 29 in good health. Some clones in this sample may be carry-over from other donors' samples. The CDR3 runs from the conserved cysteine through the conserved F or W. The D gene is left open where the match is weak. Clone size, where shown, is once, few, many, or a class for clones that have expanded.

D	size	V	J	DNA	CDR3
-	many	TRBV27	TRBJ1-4	TGTGCCAGCAGTTTTGGTCCGGGAAAGAAACTGTTTTTT	CASSFGPGKKLFF
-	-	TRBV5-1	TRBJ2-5	TGCGCCAGCAGCTTGGGATTGGGTCTAGCAGAGACCCAGTACTTC	CASSLGLGLAETQYF
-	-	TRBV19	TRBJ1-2	TGTGCCAGTACCCCACGACCGCGGGACTATGGCTACACCTTC	CASTPRPRDYGYTF
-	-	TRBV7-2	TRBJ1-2	TGTGCCAGCAGCTCGGGACAAGTGAGCGGCTACACCTTC	CASSSGQVSGYTF
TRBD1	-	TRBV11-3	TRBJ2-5	TGTGCCAGCAGCCGATACGGACAGGGGACCGAAGAGACCCAGTACTTC	CASSRYGQGTEETQYF
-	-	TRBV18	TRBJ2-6	TGTGCCAGCTCACCCGTAGGCGGGTCTGGGGCCAACGTCCTGACTTTC	CASSPVGGSGANVLTF
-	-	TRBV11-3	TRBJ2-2	TGTGCCAGCAGCTTAGGTACTAGAGGGGACACCGGGGAGCTGTTTTTT	CASSLGTRGDTGELFF
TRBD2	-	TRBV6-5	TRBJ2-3	TGTGCCAGCAGTTGGGGTAGCGGGAGAGGAACAGATACGCAGTATTTT	CASSWGSGRGTDTQYF
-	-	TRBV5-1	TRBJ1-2	TGCGCCAGCAGCCCGGCGGGCACTAACTATGGCTACACCTTC	CASSPAGTNYGYTF
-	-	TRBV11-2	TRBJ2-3	TGTGCCAGCAGCTTTACTCTAGGCACAGATACGCAGTATTTT	CASSFTLGTDTQYF
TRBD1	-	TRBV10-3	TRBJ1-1	TGTGCCATCAGTGACTTCCGGACAGGGGCGGGAGGCACTGAAGCTTTCTTT	CAISDFRTGAGGTEAFF
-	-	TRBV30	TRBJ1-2	TGTGCCTGGAGTGTAGGACGGGCGGTGGGCTACACCTTC	CAWSVGRAVGYTF
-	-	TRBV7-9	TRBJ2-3	TGTGCCAGCAGCCAGTACGGGGTTGGAGATACGCAGTATTTT	CASSQYGVGDTQYF
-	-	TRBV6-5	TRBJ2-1	TGTGCCAGCAGTTACCAAGGGTACAATGAGCAGTTCTTC	CASSYQGYNEQFF
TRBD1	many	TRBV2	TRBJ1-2	TGTGCCAGCACCGGACAGGGGAACTATGGCTACACCTTC	CASTGQGNYGYTF
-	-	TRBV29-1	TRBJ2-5	TGCAGCGCACGACCGGGAATGCAAGAGACCCAGTACTTC	CSARPGMQETQYF
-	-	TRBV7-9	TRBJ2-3	TGTGCCAGCAGCGCCCTACCCAGGGACCCAAGCACAGATACGCAGTATTTT	CASSALPRDPSTDTQYF
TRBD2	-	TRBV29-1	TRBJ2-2	TGCAGCGTGCTTCCGGGGGGTAGGACCGGGGAGCTGTTTTTT	CSVLPGGRTGELFF
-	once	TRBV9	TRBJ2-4	TGTGCCAGCAGCGTAGAGGGAGGAGCCAAAAACATTCAGTACTTC	CASSVEGGAKNIQYF
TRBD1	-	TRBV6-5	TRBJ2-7	TGTGCCAGCAGTTTCCGCGGACAGGGGGGCGAGCAGTACTTC	CASSFRGQGGEQYF
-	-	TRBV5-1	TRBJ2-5	TGCGCCAGCAGCTTGGGTGAAGCTCAAAGGGAAGAGACCCAGTACTTC	CASSLGEAQREETQYF
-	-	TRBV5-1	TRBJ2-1	TGCGCCAGCAGTTTGAGGGGTGAAGGGGACGTGCAGTTCTTC	CASSLRGEGDVQFF
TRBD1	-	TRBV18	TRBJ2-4	TGTGCCAGCTCACCGGACAGGGCCAAAAACATTCAGTACTTC	CASSPDRAKNIQYF
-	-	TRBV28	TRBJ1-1	TGTGCCAGCAGTTTTGGTAGGGGCCGGGAGACTGAAGCTTTCTTT	CASSFGRGRETEAFF
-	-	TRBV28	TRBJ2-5	TGTGCCAGCAGCGCTCAAGAGACCCAGTACTTC	CASSAQETQYF
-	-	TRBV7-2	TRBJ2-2	TGTGCCAGCAGCCCCCCCCTTTCCACCGGGGAGCTGTTTTTT	CASSPPLSTGELFF
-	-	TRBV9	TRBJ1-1	TGTGCCAGCAGTGGGGGGTTGGGCACTGAAGCTTTCTTT	CASSGGLGTEAFF
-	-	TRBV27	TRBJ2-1	TGTGCCAGCAGTTTTGGCGGCTCCTACAATGAGCAGTTCTTC	CASSFGGSYNEQFF
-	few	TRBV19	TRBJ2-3	TGTGCCAGTAACCGGGACTTCACAGATACGCAGTATTTT	CASNRDFTDTQYF
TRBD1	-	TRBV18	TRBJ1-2	TGTGCCAGCTCGAAGACAGGGGTCTATGGCTACACCTTC	CASSKTGVYGYTF
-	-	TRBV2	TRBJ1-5	TGTGCCAGCACCCGCTCGGGGGCTGATCTCTCCAATCAGCCCCAGCATTTT	CASTRSGADLSNQPQHF
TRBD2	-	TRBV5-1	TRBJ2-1	TGCGCCAGCAGCTCCCGGGGACTAGCGGGAGTGGGGAATGAGCAGTTCTTC	CASSSRGLAGVGNEQFF
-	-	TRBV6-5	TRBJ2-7	TGTGCCAGCAGTTACTCGGGCAGGGGCTCCTACGAGCAGTACTTC	CASSYSGRGSYEQYF
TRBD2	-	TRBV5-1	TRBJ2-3	TGCGCCAGCAGGGATCGGACTAGCGGGAGGAACACAGATACGCAGTATTTT	CASRDRTSGRNTDTQYF
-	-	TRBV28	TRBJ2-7	TGTGCCAGCAGTTTCACCACCCCGGGAACATACGAGCAGTACTTC	CASSFTTPGTYEQYF
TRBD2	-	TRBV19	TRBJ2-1	TGTGCCAGTATGGGCGGGAGAAGCTCCTACAATGAGCAGTTCTTC	CASMGGRSSYNEQFF
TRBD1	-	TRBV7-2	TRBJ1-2	TGTGCCAGCAGCTTCGACAGGGTTGGGGGTGGCTACACCTTC	CASSFDRVGGGYTF
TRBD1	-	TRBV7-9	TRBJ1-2	TGTGCCAGCAGCTTGCGGGGACAGGGGTTCAGTGGCTACACCTTC	CASSLRGQGFSGYTF
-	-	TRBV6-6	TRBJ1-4	TGTGCCAGCAGTTACAGGCGTAATGAAAAACTGTTTTTT	CASSYRRNEKLFF
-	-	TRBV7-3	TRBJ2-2	TGTGCCAGCAGCTTACGCCTAGGGGCCGGGGAGCTGTTTTTT	CASSLRLGAGELFF
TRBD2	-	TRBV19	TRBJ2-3	TGTGCCAGTAGACCCGGACTAGCGGCAGATACGCAGTATTTT	CASRPGLAADTQYF
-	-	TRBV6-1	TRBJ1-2	TGTGCCAGCAGTGAAGGGGGGCCAGGTCTTTTTAATTATGGCTACACCTTC	CASSEGGPGLFNYGYTF
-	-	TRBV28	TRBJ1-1	TGTGCCAGCATCCCCCCGGCAGGGATGAACACTGAAGCTTTCTTT	CASIPPAGMNTEAFF
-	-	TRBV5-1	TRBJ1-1	TGCGCCAGCAGCTTGTGGGGAGTAAACACTGAAGCTTTCTTT	CASSLWGVNTEAFF
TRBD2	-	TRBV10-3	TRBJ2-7	TGTGCCATGAGCCCTAGCGGGCCCTACGAGCAGTACTTC	CAMSPSGPYEQYF
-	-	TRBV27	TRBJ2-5	TGTGCCAGCAGTTTATGGGGTCTAGGGGGGCAAGAGACCCAGTACTTC	CASSLWGLGGQETQYF
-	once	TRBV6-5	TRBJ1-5	TGTGCCAGCAGCTCGACGGGCAATCAGCCCCAGCATTTT	CASSSTGNQPQHF
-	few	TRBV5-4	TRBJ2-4	TGTGCCAGCAGCTTGGATCTAGCCAAAAACATTCAGTACTTC	CASSLDLAKNIQYF